Below, 8 T cell receptor beta chains from the same sample are listed, as sequenced in a study of response to subunit inactivated influenza vaccine (dated by TCRdb to 2016 to 2019). Library preparation employed RT-PCR. The sequencing machine was an Illumina HiSeq 2500. TCRdb trimmed the raw reads at Q25, called clones with MiXCR and kept productive beta chains. Rows are unified per CDR3 protein, each entry keeping the most common DNA and genes. The sample records approximately 500,000 distinct CDR3 sequences, approximately 15% of which are singletons. Over 8.5% of the sample lies in the top ten. The material sequenced was PBMCs from blood, taken 12 days after vaccination. The receptors were gathered from a man aged 50 or older who received an inactivated influenza vaccine. Donor details come from another sample of the same person, matched by shared clones.

J is TRBJ2-1 and V is TRBV3-1; D ambiguous. The germline V and J ends were trimmed by 0 bases and 15 bases, with 15 bases remaining between them. This CDR3 spans 13 amino acids. Germline CDR1 LGHDT, CDR2 YNNKEL (reference sequence). The CDR3 sequence is CASSQDGTRRLFF. The CDR3 DNA reads as TGTGCCAGCAGCCAAGATGGAACAAGAAGATTGTTCTTC.

This clonotype was observed at least ten times. V usage is TRBV7-6 and J usage is TRBJ2-5; D is uncertain. CDR3 length: 16 residues. CDR1 is SGHVS and CDR2 is FNYEAQ in the germline V gene. Trimming cost V 2 bases and J 0 bases, with 13 bases left between them. The CDR3 here is CASSLRSPSNQETQYF. The CDR3 DNA sequence: TGTGCCAGCAGCTTAAGATCCCCCAGTAACCAAGAGACCCAGTACTTC.

This clonotype turned up a few times. The genes are TRBV27 and TRBJ2-1; perhaps TRBD1 as D (6 bases). The CDR3 runs 16 residues. Germline V gene data show CDR1 as MNHEY and CDR2 as SMNVEV (reference sequence). V was clipped by 8 bases and J by 6 bases, with 23 bases between them. The CDR3 DNA reads as TGTGCCAGCCTTAGCCTAGACAGGAGGAATTTCAATGAGCAGTTCTTC. This translates into CASLSLDRRNFNEQFF.

The CDR3 nucleotides are TGCGCCAGCCCCCCCCTCGGGCCGCCATTCGGGGCCAACGTCCTGACTTTC. This sequence encodes CASPPLGPPFGANVLTF. V gene TRBV5-1 combines with J gene TRBJ2-6, with D unclear. CDR3 length: 17 amino acids. In germline, CDR1 is SGHRS, CDR2 YFSETQ. Deletions cut 7 bases from V and 4 bases from J, with 21 bases between.

The J gene is TRBJ2-3, the V gene TRBV6-2 or TRBV6-3, with a weak D call TRBD2 (6 bases). Per the germline V gene, CDR1 is MNHEY and CDR2 is SVGEGT. The ends were cut back, 5 bases at V and 2 bases at J, with 17 bases in the middle. The CDR3 sequence is 16 residues long. The CDR3: CASSRSGTVLTDTQYF. CDR3 coding DNA: TGTGCCAGCAGTCGTTCCGGGACTGTACTCACAGATACGCAGTATTTT.

V and J are TRBV2 and TRBJ1-2; D not certain. Trimming stripped 3 bases from V and 4 bases from J, with 3 bases between. The CDR3 consists of 11 residues. Per the germline V gene, CDR1 is SNHLY and CDR2 is FYNNEI. The CDR3 coding sequence is TGTGCCAGCAGTGATGTCTATGGCTACACCTTC. Its translation: CASSDVYGYTF. Full variable domain (remainder filled in from reference TRBV2 and TRBJ1-2): EPEVTQTPSHQVTQMGQEVILRCVPISNHLYFYWYRQILGQKVEFLVSFYNNEISEKSEIFDDQFSVERPDGSNFTLKIRSTKLEDSAMYFCASSDVYGYTFGSGTRLTVV.

V and J are TRBV7-9 and TRBJ1-6; D gene uncertain. V lost 5 bases and J lost 4, with 15 bases in between. The length of the CDR3 is 16 residues. CDR1 is SEHNR, CDR2 FQNEAQ, per germline (reference sequence). CDR3 sequence reads: CASSPRSGVYNSPLHF. CDR3 in DNA: TGTGCCAGCAGCCCCCGGTCGGGCGTGTATAATTCACCCCTCCACTTT.

This clonotype was found a few times. This CDR3 reads CASSIARGGGTEAFF. In nucleotides, the CDR3 is TGCGCCAGCAGCATAGCCAGGGGAGGTGGGACTGAAGCTTTCTTT. The chain has TRBV5-1 and TRBJ1-1, with D possibly matching TRBD1 (6 bases). V was clipped by 4 bases and J by 5 bases, with 18 bases between them. The V gene's germline CDR1 is SGHRS and CDR2 YFSETQ. This CDR3 comprises 15 residues. The full variable domain, with the rest looked up from reference TRBV5-1 and TRBJ1-1, is KAGVTQTPRYLIKTRGQQVTLSCSPISGHRSVSWYQQTPGQGLQFLFEYFSETQRNKGNFPGRFSGRQFSNSRSEMNVSTLELGDSALYLCASSIARGGGTEAFFGQGTRLTVV.